The 23 T cell receptor beta chains in this list originate from one sample, sequenced in a study of cytomegalovirus exposure and HLA in healthy donors. The PCR contained 60 Vbeta and 13 Jbeta primers. Sequencing used immunoSEQ multiplex PCR; TCRdb keeps in-frame clones, though not all of them. Of almost 200,000 clones in the sample, around 81% were seen once. Sequencing used PBMCs. Receptors originate from a man between 25 and 39 years old in good health and CMV-seronegative.

V and J are TRBV6-1 and TRBJ1-6; D is ambiguous. Germline V lookup: CDR1 MNHNS, CDR2 SASEGT. V gave up 11 bases and J gave up 8 bases, with 16 bases separating them. The CDR3 covers 13 residues. The CDR3 sequence is CAGSTVLDSPLHF. CDR3 bases: TGTGCCGGTTCCACGGTCCTTGATTCACCCCTCCACTTT.

This chain uses TRBV13 with TRBJ2-7; D ambiguous. The V and J ends lost 2 bases and 2 bases respectively, with 7 bases between them. Germline CDR1 is PRHDT and CDR2 is FYEKMQ (reference sequence). This CDR3 is built from 13 residues. CDR3: CASSLRSPYEQYF. The CDR3 bases are TGTGCCAGCAGCTTAAGAAGCCCCTACGAGCAGTACTTC.

This clone has only a few counts. This chain uses TRBV4-2 with TRBJ2-5; 10 bases line up with TRBD2. Germline CDR1 LGHNA, CDR2 YNFKEQ. V trimming: 0 bases; J trimming: 3 bases; junction bases outside the gene matches: 4. CDR3 length: 16 residues. CDR3 sequence reads: CASSQDSSGREETQYF. The CDR3 bases are TGTGCCAGCAGCCAAGATTCTAGCGGGAGAGAAGAGACCCAGTACTTC.

The V call is TRBV21-1, the J call TRBJ2-5; TRBD2 is the table's D call, not checked against the DNA. TRBV21-1 is recorded as a pseudogene. The CDR3 spans 18 residues. CDR3 amino acids: CASSSPGQLAGDPETQYF. The CDR3, as DNA: TGTGCCAGCAGCAGCCCGGGACAACTAGCGGGAGACCCAGAGACCCAGTACTTC.

V is TRBV7-2 and J is TRBJ1-5, with unresolved D. Germline lookup yields CDR1 SGHTA and CDR2 FQGNSA. Trimming removed 2 bases at V and 6 bases at J, with 14 bases between. The CDR3 extends over 15 amino acids. CDR3: CASSLSGALSQPQHF. CDR3 coding DNA: TGTGCCAGCAGCTTATCGGGTGCCCTCAGTCAGCCCCAGCATTTT.

The chain couples TRBV9 to TRBJ2-5, with TRBD2 identical over 8 bases. The trim removed 3 bases at V and 2 bases at J, leaving 9 bases unmatched. CDR3 length: 16 residues. The germline V gene has CDR1 SGDLS and CDR2 YYNGEE. The CDR3 DNA reads as TGTGCCAGCAGCGGCGGGACTAGAGCGTGGCAAGAGACCCAGTACTTC. It specifies CASSGGTRAWQETQYF.

In this sample, this clone turned up a few times. This chain joins TRBV6-1 and TRBJ1-5; possible D gene TRBD1, 5 bases. CDR1 MNHNS and CDR2 SASEGT come from the germline V gene. The length of the CDR3 is 14 residues. Trimming stripped 2 bases from V and 2 bases from J, with 7 bases between. The CDR3 DNA reads TGTGCCAGCAGTGAATTACAGGGCAATCAGCCCCAGCATTTT. Its protein is CASSELQGNQPQHF.

This clone occurred once. This chain joins TRBV15 and TRBJ2-5; 8 bases align to TRBD1. The end of the DNA aligns better with TRBJ2-7, so the J call may be wrong. CDR1 and CDR2 from the germline V gene are LNHNV and YYDKDF (reference sequence). The CDR3 runs 15 residues. DNA for the CDR3: TGTGCCACCAGCAGAGAAGGGACAGGCTCCTACGAGCAGTACTTC. Protein product: CATSREGTGSYEQYF.

The chain combines TRBV14 with TRBJ2-7; no clear D gene. Deletions cut 4 bases from V and 3 bases from J, with 10 bases between. Germline V gene data show CDR1 as SGHDN and CDR2 as FVKESK. The CDR3 is 13 residues long. For the CDR3, the DNA is TGTGCCAGCAGCCGTACGGGTGGCTACGAGCAGTACTTC. Protein: CASSRTGGYEQYF.

The J gene is TRBJ2-2, the V gene TRBV5-1, with unresolved D. This CDR3 contains 14 residues. V was pared by 0 bases and J by 1 base, with 4 bases between. In germline, CDR1 is SGHRS, CDR2 YFSETQ. CDR3 nucleotide sequence: TGCGCCAGCAGCTTGGGCAGGAACACCGGGGAGCTGTTTTTT. Protein product: CASSLGRNTGELFF.

The chain carries TRBV9 and TRBJ1-3; 7 bases map to TRBD1. V trimming: 0 bases; J trimming: 4 bases; junction bases outside the gene matches: 7. The CDR3 runs 16 residues. Germline V lookup: CDR1 SGDLS, CDR2 YYNGEE. The CDR3 here is CASSVETGARGNTIYF. CDR3 nucleotide sequence: TGTGCCAGCAGCGTAGAAACAGGGGCAAGGGGAAACACCATATATTTT. Drawing the rest from reference TRBV9 and TRBJ1-3, the complete variable domain is DSGVTQTPKHLITATGQRVTLRCSPRSGDLSVYWYQQSLDQGLQFLIQYYNGEERAKGNILERFSAQQFPDLHSELNLSSLELGDSALYFCASSVETGARGNTIYFGEGSWLTVV.

This rearrangement joins TRBV2 to TRBJ2-3; the match to TRBD2 covers 10 bases. CDR3 length: 13 residues. The germline V gene encodes CDR1 SNHLY and CDR2 FYNNEI. V shed 7 bases, J shed 3 bases, and the junction held 1 base outside the gene matches. Written as DNA, the CDR3 is TGTGCCAGCAAGCGGGAGGGTACAGATACGCAGTATTTT. It encodes CASKREGTDTQYF.

Regarding this clone: Other DNA sequences of this sample code for an identical CDR3. This chain's CDR3 is CASSGLAGGSTDTQYF. The CDR3 DNA reads TGTGCCAGCAGTGGGCTAGCGGGAGGGAGCACAGATACGCAGTATTTT. This sequence joins TRBV6-1 and TRBJ2-3, with 12 bases identical to TRBD2. The CDR3 is 16 residues long. After removal of 4 bases from V and 0 bases from J, the junction contained 2 bases not matched to a gene. Germline V gene data show CDR1 as MNHNS and CDR2 as SASEGT.

The chain couples TRBV25-1 to TRBJ1-5; 7 nucleotides match TRBD1. This CDR3 spans 15 amino acids. V gave up 4 bases and J gave up 4 bases; unmatched junction bases: 7. Germline CDR1 is MGHDK and CDR2 is SYGVNS. The CDR3 spells CASSGTGPNNQPQHF. CDR3 coding DNA: TGTGCCAGCAGTGGGACAGGACCTAATAATCAGCCCCAGCATTTT.

This chain joins TRBV2 and TRBJ2-2; 10 nucleotides match TRBD2. Germline-derived CDR1 and CDR2 are SNHLY and FYNNEI. This CDR3 contains 14 residues. V lost 9 bases to trimming and J lost 2 bases; unmatched junction nucleotides: 3. CDR3 in amino acids: CARSSGSNTGELFF. The DNA of the CDR3 is TGTGCCAGATCTAGCGGGAGCAACACCGGGGAGCTGTTTTTT. Together with reference TRBV2 and TRBJ2-2, the CDR3 gives the full variable domain: EPEVTQTPSHQVTQMGQEVILRCVPISNHLYFYWYRQILGQKVEFLVSFYNNEISEKSEIFDDQFSVERPDGSNFTLKIRSTKLEDSAMYFCARSSGSNTGELFFGEGSRLTVL.

Only one count was recorded for this clone. The rearrangement joins TRBV4-2 to TRBJ1-2; D perhaps matches TRBD1 (5 bases). This CDR3 is built from 16 residues. Trimming took off 2 bases at V and 7 bases at J, with 20 bases between the two ends. Germline assignment: CDR1 LGHNA and CDR2 YNFKEQ. CDR3 sequence: CASSQPSSGGTIGYTF. In nucleotides, the CDR3 is TGTGCCAGCAGCCAACCCTCGTCGGGCGGGACGATTGGCTACACCTTC.

The CDR3: CASSPGVNTEAFF. DNA for the CDR3: TGTGCCAGCTCACCCGGGGTGAACACTGAAGCTTTCTTT. The chain is built from TRBV18 and TRBJ1-1, with D hard to call. Trimming took off 3 bases at V and 0 bases at J, with 5 bases between the two ends. This CDR3 contains 13 residues. Germline CDR1 KGHSH, CDR2 LQKENI.

The chain carries TRBV28 and TRBJ2-5; possible D gene TRBD1, 6 bases. Germline assignment: CDR1 MDHEN and CDR2 SYDVKM. This CDR3 has 17 amino acids. The V end was cut by 1 base, the J end by 2 bases, with 17 bases between. The CDR3 here is CASSLSSMTGAQETQYF. The CDR3 DNA reads as TGTGCCAGCAGTTTATCCTCGATGACAGGCGCGCAAGAGACCCAGTACTTC.

The V gene is TRBV21-1, the J gene TRBJ1-1; the table names TRBD1, a call not compared with the DNA. TRBV21-1 is described as a pseudogene. The length of the CDR3 is 16 residues. CDR3 coding DNA: TGTGCCAGCAGCAACAACAGGGGCCCCATGAACACTGAAGCTTTCTTT. It is translated as CASSNNRGPMNTEAFF.

This clone was detected only a few times. The J gene is TRBJ1-5, the V gene TRBV10-2; D gene uncertain. V dropped 0 bases and J dropped 6 bases, with 6 bases sitting between them. Germline values: CDR1 WSHSY, CDR2 SAAADI. The length of the CDR3 is 13 residues. CDR3 nucleotide sequence: TGCGCCAGCAGTGAGTCAGCGGGTCAGCCCCAGCATTTT. This codes for CASSESAGQPQHF.

This clone was detected once. This chain uses TRBV5-4 with TRBJ2-7; 11 bases agree with TRBD2. This CDR3 is 16 amino acids long. The germline CDR1 and CDR2 sequences are SGHNT and YYREEE (reference sequence). V shed 3 bases, J shed 2 bases, and the junction held 7 bases outside the gene matches. Written as DNA, the CDR3 is TGTGCCAGCAGCTGGGATAGCGGGAGGGCCGCCTACGAGCAGTACTTC. The encoded protein is CASSWDSGRAAYEQYF.

DNA for the CDR3: TGTGCCAGCTCACAAGACAGGAACACTGAAGCTTTCTTT. As protein: CASSQDRNTEAFF. J is TRBJ1-1 and V is TRBV18; tentatively, D is TRBD1 (5 bases). This CDR3 comprises 13 residues. V lost 4 bases and J lost 1, with 7 bases in between. Looked up from germline, CDR1 is KGHSH and CDR2 is LQKENI. Full variable domain (remainder filled in from reference TRBV18 and TRBJ1-1): NAGVMQNPRHLVRRRGQEARLRCSPMKGHSHVYWYRQLPEEGLKFMVYLQKENIIDESGMPKERFSAEFPKEGPSILRIQQVVRGDSAAYFCASSQDRNTEAFFGQGTRLTVV.

This rearrangement joins TRBV9 to TRBJ1-2, with 11 bases matching TRBD1. Germline V gives CDR1 SGDLS, CDR2 YYNGEE. The CDR3 length is 15 residues. V lost 0 bases, J lost 7 bases, and 5 bases stayed unmatched. The CDR3 nucleotides are TGTGCCAGCAGCGTAGGGGGGACAGGGGGTGGTGGCTACACCTTC. Translating gives CASSVGGTGGGGYTF.